These 26 T cell receptor beta chains share one sample of origin, sequenced in a study of blood T cell repertoires in COVID-19. Repertoires were generated with immunoSEQ multiplex PCR, while TCRdb's copy carries only in-frame clones and drops some. The data hold roughly 200,000 clones, with about 80% observed a single time. Sequencing was carried out using peripheral blood. The receptors were sampled from a middle-aged man with active or convalescent COVID-19.

J is TRBJ2-7 and V is TRBV30; D not certain. Trimming shortened V by 0 bases and J by 7 bases, and 10 bases separated the two germline ends. Germline values: CDR1 GTSNPN, CDR2 SVGIG (reference sequence). CDR3 length: 12 amino acids. The DNA of the CDR3 is TGTGCCTGGAGTGTAGCCAACCTAGAGCAGTACTTC. This sequence encodes CAWSVANLEQYF.

The V gene is TRBV5-4, the J gene TRBJ2-5; D possibly corresponds to TRBD2 (6 bases). CDR3 size: 14 residues. CDR1 is SGHNT, CDR2 YYREEE, per germline (reference sequence). Deletions cut 0 bases from V and 4 bases from J, with 10 bases between. In DNA form, the CDR3 reads TGTGCCAGCAGCTTGGGTCCAGCGGGAGAGACCCAGTACTTC. Translating gives CASSLGPAGETQYF.

The genes are TRBV19 and TRBJ2-1; D perhaps matches TRBD2 (5 bases). In germline, CDR1 is LNHDA, CDR2 SQIVND (reference sequence). This CDR3 comprises 14 residues. Trimming pared 10 bases from V and 0 bases from J, leaving 13 bases between. The CDR3 nucleotides are TGTGCCACCTCGACGGGGAGCTCCTACAATGAGCAGTTCTTC. Its translation is CATSTGSSYNEQFF.

Worth noting for this clone: Germline is not matched at one junction end, which may reflect a read error. This rearrangement joins TRBV30 to TRBJ2-5; 7 bases agree with TRBD2. The CDR3 is 14 amino acids. The germline V gene encodes CDR1 GTSNPN and CDR2 SVGIG (reference sequence). The CDR3 DNA is TGTGCCTGGAGTCGTGGGCGTGGGGGGGAGAACCAGTACTTC. Its protein product is CAWSRGRGGENQYF.

This clone was seen a single time. The chain carries TRBV5-4 and TRBJ2-7, with D tentatively TRBD1 (7 bases). The V end lost 4 bases, the J end lost 3 bases, and 20 bases lay between the germline ends. The CDR3 length is 16 residues. Germline CDR1 and CDR2: SGHNT and YYREEE (reference sequence). Here the CDR3 DNA reads TGTGCCAGCAGCCCCCAGGGGGGCCACCGTAACTACGAGCAGTACTTC. This translates into CASSPQGGHRNYEQYF. The variable domain in full, with the rest retrieved from reference TRBV5-4 and TRBJ2-7, is ETGVTQSPTHLIKTRGQQVTLRCSSQSGHNTVSWYQQALGQGPQFIFQYYREEENGRGNFPPRFSGLQFPNYSSELNVNALELDDSALYLCASSPQGGHRNYEQYFGPGTRLTVT.

The rearrangement uses TRBV7-8 and TRBJ2-3, with a possible D match to TRBD1 (6 bases). Trimming removed 4 bases from V and 1 base from J, with 6 bases in between. The CDR3 runs to 13 residues. The V gene's germline CDR1 is SGHVS and CDR2 FQNEAQ. CDR3 DNA sequence: TGTGCCAGCAGCTCAGGGGGCACAGATACGCAGTATTTT. Amino acids: CASSSGGTDTQYF.

The J gene is TRBJ1-1, the V gene TRBV2; D is ambiguous. The CDR3 is made up of 13 amino acids. V was trimmed by 1 base and J by 1 base, leaving 4 bases between them. Germline assignment: CDR1 SNHLY and CDR2 FYNNEI. For the CDR3, the DNA is TGTGCCAGCAGTGAAGGCGAGAACACTGAAGCTTTCTTT. Encoded protein: CASSEGENTEAFF.

The chain is built from TRBV7-9 and TRBJ1-1, with a weak D call TRBD1 (5 bases). V gave up 1 base and J gave up 0 bases, with 9 bases separating them. The CDR3 spans 15 residues. Looked up from germline, CDR1 is SEHNR and CDR2 is FQNEAQ (reference sequence). CDR3 in amino acids: CASSLEEGMNTEAFF. The DNA of the CDR3 is TGTGCCAGCAGCTTAGAGGAGGGGATGAACACTGAAGCTTTCTTT.

The chain couples TRBV7-7 to TRBJ2-5, with 9 bases fitting TRBD1. With 5 bases clipped from V and 2 bases from J, the junction kept 6 bases outside the gene matches. This CDR3 has 15 residues. Looked up from germline, CDR1 is SSHAT and CDR2 is FNYEAQ (reference sequence). CDR3 sequence (DNA): TGTGCCAGCAGCCCGACAGGGGGAGGGCAAGAGACCCAGTACTTC. Amino acid sequence: CASSPTGGGQETQYF.

V is TRBV7-2 and J is TRBJ2-1, with 10 bases identical to TRBD1. Trimming took 10 bases from V and 7 from J; bases not matched to a gene: 10. Per the germline V gene, CDR1 is SGHTA and CDR2 is FQGNSA. CDR3 length equals 14 residues. The CDR3, as DNA: TGTGCCACCCAAGCGGGGACAGGGGCGAATGAGCAGTTCTTC. Amino acid sequence: CATQAGTGANEQFF. The whole variable domain, remainder taken from reference TRBV7-2 and TRBJ2-1, is GAGVSQSPSNKVTEKGKDVELRCDPISGHTALYWYRQSLGQGLEFLIYFQGNSAPDKSGLPSDRFSAERTGGSVSTLTIQRTQQEDSAVYLCATQAGTGANEQFFGPGTRLTVL.

This clone has just one count. The chain employs TRBV3-1 (or the pseudogene TRBV3-2) and TRBJ2-7; tentative D call: TRBD1 (5 bases). CDR3 length: 15 amino acids. Per germline, CDR1 LGHDT and CDR2 YNNKEL (reference sequence). Deletions cut 1 base from V and 1 base from J, with 11 bases between. The DNA for the CDR3 is TGTGCCAGCAGCCAAGGGGCAGGGTTTTCCTACGAGCAGTACTTC. As protein: CASSQGAGFSYEQYF.

V is TRBV27 and J is TRBJ1-1, with a weak D call TRBD1 (5 bases). This CDR3 is built from 13 residues. V was cut by 1 base and J by 5 bases, with 8 bases left in between. Germline V gene data show CDR1 as MNHEY and CDR2 as SMNVEV (reference sequence). In nucleotides, the CDR3 is TGTGCCAGCAGTTTATACGGGGGGACTGAAGCTTTCTTT. Amino acid sequence: CASSLYGGTEAFF.

This CDR3 is CASKAGKSYGYTF. Written as DNA, the CDR3 is TGTGCCAGCAAAGCAGGGAAAAGCTATGGCTACACCTTC. V usage is TRBV6-5 and J usage is TRBJ1-2; D may be TRBD1 (5 bases). The CDR3 consists of 13 residues. The V gene's germline CDR1 is MNHEY and CDR2 SVGAGI. Trimming removed 7 bases at V and 4 bases at J, with 13 bases between.

This clone showed up just a few times. The genes are TRBV7-9 and TRBJ2-7; D remains ambiguous. CDR1 and CDR2 (germline): SEHNR, FQNEAQ (reference sequence). Trimming cost V 5 bases and J 2 bases, with 10 bases left between them. The CDR3 sequence is 13 residues long. The CDR3 loop is CASSPRGAYEQYF. CDR3 coding DNA: TGTGCCAGCAGCCCCAGAGGAGCCTACGAGCAGTACTTC.

The chain recombines TRBV7-8 with TRBJ1-1; D is unclear. Trimming took 2 bases from V and 8 from J, leaving 15 bases between them. Germline V gene data show CDR1 as SGHVS and CDR2 as FQNEAQ. The length of the CDR3 is 14 residues. Here the CDR3 reads CASSLFTDEGEAFF. The CDR3 region has the DNA TGTGCCAGCAGCTTATTTACTGACGAGGGCGAAGCTTTCTTT.

With respect to this clone: One end of the junction does not line up with germline, which may come from a read error. Other DNA variants within this sample encode the same CDR3. The chain links TRBV11-2 to TRBJ1-1, with 8 nucleotides matching TRBD1. The CDR3 loop spans 13 amino acids. Germline CDR1 is SGHAT and CDR2 is FQNNGV. CDR3 sequence reads: CASSLDRGTEAFF. The CDR3 coding sequence is TGTGCCAGCAGCCTAGACAGGGGTACTGAAGCTTTCTTT.

The V and J genes are TRBV5-5 and TRBJ1-1; a weak D match, TRBD1 (5 bases). Germline CDR1 reads SGHKS; CDR2 reads YYEKEE (reference sequence). Trimming took 2 bases from V and 0 from J, leaving 17 bases between them. The CDR3 spans 17 residues. CDR3 region: CASSFGAKLRVNTEAFF. CDR3 in DNA: TGTGCCAGCAGCTTTGGGGCAAAACTTCGAGTGAACACTGAAGCTTTCTTT.

This clone was observed once. The V gene is TRBV10-3, the J gene TRBJ2-5; TRBD2 matches 12 bases. V gave up 3 bases and J gave up 1 base; unmatched junction bases: 6. Germline V gives CDR1 ENHRY, CDR2 SYGVKD. The CDR3 covers 17 residues. The CDR3: CAISDLGTSGRQETQYF. CDR3 nucleotide sequence: TGTGCCATCAGTGACTTAGGGACTAGCGGGCGCCAAGAGACCCAGTACTTC.

This clone was recorded once. The chain couples TRBV7-9 to TRBJ2-6; a possible D gene is TRBD1 (5 bases). Germline values: CDR1 SEHNR, CDR2 FQNEAQ (reference sequence). The length of the CDR3 is 17 residues. The V end was cut by 6 bases, the J end by 0 bases, with 15 bases between. The CDR3, as DNA: TGTGCCAGCAGTACCCCGACAGTAAACTCTGGGGCCAACGTCCTGACTTTC. It codes for CASSTPTVNSGANVLTF.

This clone was counted only a few times. V and J are TRBV4-1 and TRBJ1-1; TRBD1 matches at 7 bases. V shed 2 bases and J 4 bases; nucleotides not matched to a gene: 7. The CDR3 loop spans 15 amino acids. Germline CDR1 reads MGHRA; CDR2 reads YSYEKL. CDR3 sequence: CASSQLRQGPTEAFF. The CDR3 DNA is TGCGCCAGCAGCCAACTCCGACAGGGTCCCACTGAAGCTTTCTTT.

The chain is built from TRBV10-3 and TRBJ2-2; no clear D. V lost 2 bases and J 9 bases, leaving 13 bases between the germline ends. The CDR3 consists of 14 residues. Germline V gene lookup returns CDR1 ENHRY and CDR2 SYGVKD. Here the CDR3 DNA reads TGTGCCATCAGTGAGACAGTTCCCATCCGGGAGCTGTTTTTT. This sequence encodes CAISETVPIRELFF.

The rearrangement joins TRBV29-1 to TRBJ1-1, with TRBD1 identical over 9 bases. Germline-derived CDR1 and CDR2 are SQVTM and ANQGSEA. This CDR3 has 14 residues. J gave up 4 bases and V 5 bases, and 8 bases lay outside the gene matches. The CDR3 DNA is TGCAGCGTTAGACAGGGGGGCGCGGGCACTGAAGCTTTCTTT. Protein sequence: CSVRQGGAGTEAFF.

This clone was counted a few times. J is TRBJ1-6 and V is TRBV7-9; tentatively, D is TRBD1 (6 bases). There are 17 residues in the CDR3. The germline V and J ends were trimmed by 1 base and 7 bases, with 17 bases remaining between them. The germline CDR1 and CDR2 sequences are SEHNR and FQNEAQ (reference sequence). CDR3 sequence (DNA): TGTGCCAGCAGCTTAGGGAGAGGCCAGGGGAGAAATTCACCCCTCCACTTT. Protein product: CASSLGRGQGRNSPLHF.

The gene calls are TRBV19 and TRBJ1-2; TRBD1 matches 9 bases. Per the germline V gene, CDR1 is LNHDA and CDR2 is SQIVND (reference sequence). Unmatched junction bases numbered 13, after V lost 5 bases and J lost 6 bases. This CDR3 contains 16 residues. The chain's CDR3 is CASSPKGQGGRDGYTF. The CDR3, as DNA: TGTGCCAGTAGTCCCAAGGGACAGGGAGGAAGGGATGGCTACACCTTC.

The chain uses TRBV15 and TRBJ1-3; D perhaps matches TRBD1 (6 bases). The V end was cut by 3 bases, the J end by 4 bases, with 16 bases between. The CDR3 loop spans 16 amino acids. Germline V gene sequence: CDR1 LNHNV, CDR2 YYDKDF (reference sequence). This CDR3 is CATSSRTAEAGNTIYF. The CDR3, as DNA: TGTGCCACCAGCAGTCGGACAGCCGAAGCGGGAAACACCATATATTTT.

This clone occurred once. J is TRBJ1-5 and V is TRBV27, with unresolved D. CDR1 is MNHEY and CDR2 is SMNVEV in the germline V gene (reference sequence). V was trimmed by 8 bases and J by 2 bases, leaving 16 bases between them. The CDR3 consists of 15 residues. The CDR3 nucleotides are TGTGCCAGCGGCCTTTCGGGGAGTCGCAATCAGCCCCAGCATTTT. Protein sequence: CASGLSGSRNQPQHF.